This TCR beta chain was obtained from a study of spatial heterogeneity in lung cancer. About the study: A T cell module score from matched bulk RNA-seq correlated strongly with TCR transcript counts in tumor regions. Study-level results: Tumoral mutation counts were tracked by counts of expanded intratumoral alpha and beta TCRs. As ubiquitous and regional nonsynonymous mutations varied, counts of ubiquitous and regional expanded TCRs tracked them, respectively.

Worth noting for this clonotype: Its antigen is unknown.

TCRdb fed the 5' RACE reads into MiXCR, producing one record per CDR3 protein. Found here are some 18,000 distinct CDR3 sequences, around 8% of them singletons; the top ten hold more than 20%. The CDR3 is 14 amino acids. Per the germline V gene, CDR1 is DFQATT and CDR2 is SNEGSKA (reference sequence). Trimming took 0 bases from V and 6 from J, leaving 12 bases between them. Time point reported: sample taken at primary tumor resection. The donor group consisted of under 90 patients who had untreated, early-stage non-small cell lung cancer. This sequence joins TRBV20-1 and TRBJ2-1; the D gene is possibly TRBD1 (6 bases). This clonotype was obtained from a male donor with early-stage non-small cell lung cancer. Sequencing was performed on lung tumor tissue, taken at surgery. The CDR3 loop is CSARDGQRINEQFF. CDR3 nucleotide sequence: TGCAGTGCTAGAGATGGACAGCGGATCAATGAGCAGTTCTTC.